This T cell receptor beta chain was identified in a study of graft-versus-host responses after intestinal transplantation. The wider study: The recipients all started with anti-thymocyte globulin induction and then took tacrolimus and steroids for 3 to 4 years. General study findings and limits: Early HvG declines after transplant were associated with peak circulating GvH clone levels.

Using immunoSEQ multiplex PCR, the repertoire was profiled, and TCRdb retains in-frame clones only, with some absent. The sample carries some 120,000 clones, 90% to 95% recorded once. Details on this clone: What it binds is unknown.

This TCR was recovered from a human donor who received an intestinal transplant. The sample here was unstimulated CD4+ T cells sorted from spleen or lymph node cells, taken before intestinal transplant.

This CDR3 is CARSFGLEETQYF. The CDR3, as DNA: TGTGCCAGAAGCTTTGGACTAGAAGAGACCCAGTACTTC. The rearrangement uses TRBV5-3 and TRBJ2-5; 7 bases agree with TRBD2. TRBV5-3 counts as an open reading frame of uncertain function. The V gene end was trimmed by 2 bases and the J gene end by 3 bases; junction bases not matched to a gene: 1. This CDR3 spans 13 amino acids.